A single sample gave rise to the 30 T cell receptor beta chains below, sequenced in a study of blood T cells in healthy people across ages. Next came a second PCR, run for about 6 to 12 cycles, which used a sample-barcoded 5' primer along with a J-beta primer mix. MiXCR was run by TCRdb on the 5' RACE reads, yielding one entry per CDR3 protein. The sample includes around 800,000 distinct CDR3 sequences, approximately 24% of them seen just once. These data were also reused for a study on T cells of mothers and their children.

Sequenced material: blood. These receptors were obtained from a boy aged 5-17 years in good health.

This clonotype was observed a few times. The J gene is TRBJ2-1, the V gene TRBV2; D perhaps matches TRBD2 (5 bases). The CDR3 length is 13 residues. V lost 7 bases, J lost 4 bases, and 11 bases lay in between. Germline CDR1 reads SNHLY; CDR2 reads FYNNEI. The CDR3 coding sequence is TGTGCCAGCACGATCGGGGAGTACAATGAGCAGTTCTTC. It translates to CASTIGEYNEQFF.

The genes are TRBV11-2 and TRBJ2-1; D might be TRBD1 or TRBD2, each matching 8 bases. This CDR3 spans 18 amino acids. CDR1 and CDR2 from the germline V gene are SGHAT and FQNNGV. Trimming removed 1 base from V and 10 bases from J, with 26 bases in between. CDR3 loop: CASSLVTGGMLLAEEQFF. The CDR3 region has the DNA TGTGCCAGCAGCTTAGTTACAGGGGGGATGTTACTAGCGGAGGAGCAGTTCTTC.

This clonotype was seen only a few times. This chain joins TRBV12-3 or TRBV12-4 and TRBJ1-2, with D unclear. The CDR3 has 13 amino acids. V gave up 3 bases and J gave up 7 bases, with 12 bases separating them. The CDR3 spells CASSFSPSGGYTF. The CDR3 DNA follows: TGTGCCAGCAGTTTCAGTCCAAGTGGTGGCTACACCTTC.

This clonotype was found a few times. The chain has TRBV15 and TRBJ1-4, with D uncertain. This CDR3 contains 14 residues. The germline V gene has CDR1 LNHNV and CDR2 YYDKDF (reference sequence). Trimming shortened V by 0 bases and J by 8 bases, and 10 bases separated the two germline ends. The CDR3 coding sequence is TGTGCCACCAGCAGAGATGGGGAGCTAGAAAAACTGTTTTTT. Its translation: CATSRDGELEKLFF.

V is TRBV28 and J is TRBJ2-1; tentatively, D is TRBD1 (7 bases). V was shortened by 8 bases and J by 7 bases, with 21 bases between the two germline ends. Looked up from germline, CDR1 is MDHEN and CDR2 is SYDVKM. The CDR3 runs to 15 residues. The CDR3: CASGGHTGDRNEQFF. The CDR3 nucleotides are TGTGCCAGCGGGGGGCATACAGGGGATCGGAATGAGCAGTTCTTC.

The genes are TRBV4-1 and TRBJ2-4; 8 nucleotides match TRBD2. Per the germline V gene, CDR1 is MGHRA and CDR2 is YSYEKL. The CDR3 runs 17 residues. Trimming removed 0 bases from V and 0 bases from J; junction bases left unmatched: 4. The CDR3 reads CASSQDSGATAKNIQYF. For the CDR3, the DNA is TGCGCCAGCAGCCAAGATAGCGGGGCGACAGCCAAAAACATTCAGTACTTC.

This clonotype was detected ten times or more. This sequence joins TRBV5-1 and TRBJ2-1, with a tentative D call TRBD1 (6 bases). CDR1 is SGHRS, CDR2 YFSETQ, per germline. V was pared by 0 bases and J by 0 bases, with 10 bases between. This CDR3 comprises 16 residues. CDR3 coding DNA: TGCGCCAGCAGCTTGGGCGGACAGCTCTCCTACAATGAGCAGTTCTTC. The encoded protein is CASSLGGQLSYNEQFF.

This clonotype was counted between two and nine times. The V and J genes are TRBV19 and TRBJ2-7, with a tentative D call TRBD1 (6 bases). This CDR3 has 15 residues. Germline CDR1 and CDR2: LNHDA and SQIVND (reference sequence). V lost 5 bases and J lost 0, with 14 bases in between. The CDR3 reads CASSSSPDSSYEQYF. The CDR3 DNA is TGTGCCAGTAGTTCCTCCCCGGACAGCTCCTACGAGCAGTACTTC.

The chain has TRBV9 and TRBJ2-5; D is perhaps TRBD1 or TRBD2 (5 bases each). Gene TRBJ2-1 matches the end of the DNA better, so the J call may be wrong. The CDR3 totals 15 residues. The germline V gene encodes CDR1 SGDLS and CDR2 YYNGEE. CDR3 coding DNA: TGTGCCAGCAGCGTGGCACCGGGACCTTTTAATGAGCAGTTCTTC. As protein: CASSVAPGPFNEQFF.

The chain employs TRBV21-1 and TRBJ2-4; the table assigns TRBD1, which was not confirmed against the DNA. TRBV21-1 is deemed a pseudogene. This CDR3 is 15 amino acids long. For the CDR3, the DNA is TGTGCCAGCAGCACCGGACAGGGAGCCAAAAACATTCAGTACTTC. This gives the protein CASSTGQGAKNIQYF.

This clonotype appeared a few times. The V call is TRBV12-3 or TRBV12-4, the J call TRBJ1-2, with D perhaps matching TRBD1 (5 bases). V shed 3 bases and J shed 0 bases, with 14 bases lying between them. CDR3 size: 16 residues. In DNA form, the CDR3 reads TGTGCCAGCAGTTTTCAGGGCAGCCCAACTAACTATGGCTACACCTTC. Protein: CASSFQGSPTNYGYTF.

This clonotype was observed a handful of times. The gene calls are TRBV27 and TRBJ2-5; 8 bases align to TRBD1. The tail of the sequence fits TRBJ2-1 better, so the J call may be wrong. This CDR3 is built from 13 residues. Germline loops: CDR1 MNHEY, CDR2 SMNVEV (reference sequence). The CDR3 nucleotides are TGTGCCAGCAGGGGAATGGACAGGGTTGAGCAGTTCTTC. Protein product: CASRGMDRVEQFF.

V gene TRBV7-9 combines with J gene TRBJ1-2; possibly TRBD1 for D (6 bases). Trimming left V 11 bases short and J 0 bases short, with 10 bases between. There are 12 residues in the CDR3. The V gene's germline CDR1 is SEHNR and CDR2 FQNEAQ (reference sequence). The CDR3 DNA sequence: TGTGCCGGGCGGGACACTAACTATGGCTACACCTTC. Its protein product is CAGRDTNYGYTF.

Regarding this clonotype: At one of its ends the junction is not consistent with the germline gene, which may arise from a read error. The CDR3 loop is CASSLGTGRGEKLFF. As DNA, the CDR3 is TGTGCTAGCAGTTTAGGAACAGGTAGAGGGGAAAAACTGTTTTTT. This chain uses TRBV12-3 or TRBV12-4 with TRBJ1-4; tentatively, D is TRBD1 (5 bases). This CDR3 has 15 amino acids.

CDR3 region: CASSIGADRTSPLHF. In DNA form, the CDR3 reads TGTGCCAGCAGTATCGGGGCGGACAGAACTTCACCCCTCCACTTT. V is TRBV28 and J is TRBJ1-6, with a weak D call TRBD1 (6 bases). The germline V gene has CDR1 MDHEN and CDR2 SYDVKM. V lost 5 bases and J 9 bases, leaving 17 bases between the germline ends. The CDR3 sequence is 15 residues long.

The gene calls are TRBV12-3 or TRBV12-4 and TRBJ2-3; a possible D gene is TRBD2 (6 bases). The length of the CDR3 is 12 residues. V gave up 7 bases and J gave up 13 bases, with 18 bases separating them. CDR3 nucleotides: TGTGCCAGCACGGCTAGCGCAGATGTGGAGTATTTT. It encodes CASTASADVEYF.

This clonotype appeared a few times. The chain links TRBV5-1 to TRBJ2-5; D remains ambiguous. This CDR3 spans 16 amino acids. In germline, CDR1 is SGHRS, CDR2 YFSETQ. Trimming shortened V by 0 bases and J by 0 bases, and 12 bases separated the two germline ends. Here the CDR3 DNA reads TGCGCCAGCAGCTTGGGGCCCGTGGCGGACCAAGAGACCCAGTACTTC. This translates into CASSLGPVADQETQYF.

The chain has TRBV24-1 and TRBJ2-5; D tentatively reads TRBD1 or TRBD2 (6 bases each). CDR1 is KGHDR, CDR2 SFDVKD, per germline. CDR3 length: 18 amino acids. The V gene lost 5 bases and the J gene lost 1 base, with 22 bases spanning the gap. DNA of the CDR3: TGTGCCACCAGTGGGCGGGACACCGTTCCGACGACCCAAGAGACCCAGTACTTC. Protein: CATSGRDTVPTTQETQYF.

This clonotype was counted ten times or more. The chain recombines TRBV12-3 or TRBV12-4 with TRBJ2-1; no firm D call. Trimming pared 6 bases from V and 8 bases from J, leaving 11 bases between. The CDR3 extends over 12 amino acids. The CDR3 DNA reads TGTGCCAGCAGCCCTCGTCCCGATGAGCAGTTCTTC. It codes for CASSPRPDEQFF.

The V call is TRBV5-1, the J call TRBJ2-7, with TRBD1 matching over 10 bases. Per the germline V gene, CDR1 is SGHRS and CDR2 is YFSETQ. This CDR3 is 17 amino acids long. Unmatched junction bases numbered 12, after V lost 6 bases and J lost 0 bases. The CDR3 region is CASIPFPGTGVSYEQYF. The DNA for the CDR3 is TGCGCCAGCATTCCCTTTCCCGGGACAGGGGTCTCCTACGAGCAGTACTTC.

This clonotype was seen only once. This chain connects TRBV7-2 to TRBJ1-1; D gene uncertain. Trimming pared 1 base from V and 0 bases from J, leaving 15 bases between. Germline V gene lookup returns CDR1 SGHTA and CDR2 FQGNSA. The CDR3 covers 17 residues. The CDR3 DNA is TGTGCCAGCAGCTTAGTTCCCTACTCCAGACTGAACACTGAAGCTTTCTTT. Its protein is CASSLVPYSRLNTEAFF.

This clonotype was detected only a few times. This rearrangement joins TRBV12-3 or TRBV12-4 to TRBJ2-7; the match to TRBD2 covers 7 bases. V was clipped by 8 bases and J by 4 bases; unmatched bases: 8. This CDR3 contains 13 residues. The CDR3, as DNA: TGTGCCAGCGGCCGGGGGGACGGGTACGAGCAGTACTTC. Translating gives CASGRGDGYEQYF.

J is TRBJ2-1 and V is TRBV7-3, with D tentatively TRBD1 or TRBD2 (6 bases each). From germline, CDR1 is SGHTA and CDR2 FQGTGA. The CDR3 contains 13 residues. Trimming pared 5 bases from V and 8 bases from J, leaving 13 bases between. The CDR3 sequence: CASSQSRGDEQFF. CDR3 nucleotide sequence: TGTGCCAGCAGCCAATCGAGGGGGGATGAGCAGTTCTTC.

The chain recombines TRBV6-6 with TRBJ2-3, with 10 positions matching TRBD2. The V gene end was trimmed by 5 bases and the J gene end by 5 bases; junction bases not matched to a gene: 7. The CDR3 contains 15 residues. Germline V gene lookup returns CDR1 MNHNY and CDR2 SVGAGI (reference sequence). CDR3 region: CASSAGTSVEDTQYF. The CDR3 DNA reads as TGTGCCAGCAGTGCCGGGACTAGCGTTGAAGATACGCAGTATTTT.

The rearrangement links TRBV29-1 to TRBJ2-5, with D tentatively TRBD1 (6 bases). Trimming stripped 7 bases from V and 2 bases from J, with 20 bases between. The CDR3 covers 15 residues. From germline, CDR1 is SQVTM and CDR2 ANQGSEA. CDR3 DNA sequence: TGCAGCGCCAAAGCGATGACAGGACAGCAAGAGACCCAGTACTTC. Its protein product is CSAKAMTGQQETQYF.

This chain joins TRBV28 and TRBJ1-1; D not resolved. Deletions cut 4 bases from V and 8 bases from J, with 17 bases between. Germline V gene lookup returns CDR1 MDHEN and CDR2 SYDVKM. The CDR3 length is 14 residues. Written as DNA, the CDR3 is TGTGCCAGCAGTTCCGGGCCCCTACTTAGGGAAGCTTTCTTT. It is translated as CASSSGPLLREAFF.

The CDR3 coding sequence is TGTGCCATCAGTGAGTCGTCAGAGGGAAATGAGCAGTTCTTC. Translation: CAISESSEGNEQFF. The chain carries TRBV10-3 and TRBJ2-1, with D maybe TRBD2 (5 bases). Germline V gives CDR1 ENHRY, CDR2 SYGVKD. V lost 0 bases and J 7 bases, leaving 10 bases between the germline ends. The length of the CDR3 is 14 residues.

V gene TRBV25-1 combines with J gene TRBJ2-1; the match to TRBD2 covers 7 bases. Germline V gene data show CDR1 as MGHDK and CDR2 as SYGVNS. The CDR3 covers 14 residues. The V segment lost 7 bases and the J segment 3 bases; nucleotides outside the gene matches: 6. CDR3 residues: CASKSTSVYNEQFF. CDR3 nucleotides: TGTGCCAGCAAGTCCACTAGCGTCTACAATGAGCAGTTCTTC. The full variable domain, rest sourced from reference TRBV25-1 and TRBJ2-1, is EADIYQTPRYLVIGTGKKITLECSQTMGHDKMYWYQQDPGMELHLIHYSYGVNSTEKGDLSSESTVSRIRTEHFPLTLESARPSHTSQYLCASKSTSVYNEQFFGPGTRLTVL.

CDR3 in DNA: TGTGCCAGCAGCCCCGGGACAGGGAGGATTTTCTTT. Protein product: CASSPGTGRIFF. The rearrangement links TRBV3-1 to TRBJ1-1; TRBD1 matches 9 bases. CDR1 is LGHDT, CDR2 YNNKEL, per germline (reference sequence). The CDR3 totals 12 residues. Trimming at V came to 4 bases and at J to 13 bases, leaving 7 bases not matched to a gene.

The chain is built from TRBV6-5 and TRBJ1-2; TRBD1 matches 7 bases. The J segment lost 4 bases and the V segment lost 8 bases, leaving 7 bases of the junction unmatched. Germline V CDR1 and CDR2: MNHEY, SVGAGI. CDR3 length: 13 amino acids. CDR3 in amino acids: CASGEGQPYGYTF. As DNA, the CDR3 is TGTGCCAGCGGAGAGGGACAGCCCTATGGCTACACCTTC.